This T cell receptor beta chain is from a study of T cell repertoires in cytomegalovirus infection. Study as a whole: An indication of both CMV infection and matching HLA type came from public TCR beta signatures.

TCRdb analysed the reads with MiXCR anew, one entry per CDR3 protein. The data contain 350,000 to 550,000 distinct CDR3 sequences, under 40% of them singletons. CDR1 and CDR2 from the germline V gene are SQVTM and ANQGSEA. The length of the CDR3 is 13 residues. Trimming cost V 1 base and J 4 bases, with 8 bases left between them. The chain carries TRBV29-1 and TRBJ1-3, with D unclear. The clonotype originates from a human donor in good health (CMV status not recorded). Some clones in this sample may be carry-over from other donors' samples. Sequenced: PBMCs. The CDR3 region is CSVEAVVGNTIYF. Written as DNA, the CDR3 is TGCAGCGTTGAAGCCGTGGTCGGAAACACCATATATTTT. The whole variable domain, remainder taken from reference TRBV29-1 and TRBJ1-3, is SAVISQKPSRDICQRGTSLTIQCQVDSQVTMMFWYRQQPGQSLTLIATANQGSEATYESGFVIDKFPISRPNLTFSTLTVSNMSPEDSSIYLCSVEAVVGNTIYFGEGSWLTVV.